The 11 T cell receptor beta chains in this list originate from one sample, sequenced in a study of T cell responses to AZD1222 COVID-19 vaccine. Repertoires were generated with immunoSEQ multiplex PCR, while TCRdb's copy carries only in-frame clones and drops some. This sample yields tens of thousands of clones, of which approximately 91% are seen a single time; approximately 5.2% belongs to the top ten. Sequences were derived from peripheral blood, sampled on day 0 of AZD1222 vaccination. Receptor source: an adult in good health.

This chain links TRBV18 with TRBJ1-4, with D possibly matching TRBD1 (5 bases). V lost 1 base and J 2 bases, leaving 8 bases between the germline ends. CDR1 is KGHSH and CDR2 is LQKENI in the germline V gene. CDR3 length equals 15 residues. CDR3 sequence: CASSPLRGTNEKLFF. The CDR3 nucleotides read TGTGCCAGCTCACCACTGAGGGGCACTAATGAAAAACTGTTTTTT.

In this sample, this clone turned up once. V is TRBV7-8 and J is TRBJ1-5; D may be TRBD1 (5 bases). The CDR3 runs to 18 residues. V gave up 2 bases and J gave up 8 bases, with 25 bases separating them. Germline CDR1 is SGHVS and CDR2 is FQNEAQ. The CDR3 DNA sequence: TGTGCCAGCAGCTTACCTAGTTTGGACATGCGATCCTCGAAGCCCCAGCATTTT. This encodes CASSLPSLDMRSSKPQHF.

The DNA of the CDR3 is TGTGCCAGTAGTATAGGTAGGTGGATGGAGCCCCAGCATTTT. Its protein is CASSIGRWMEPQHF. The J gene is TRBJ1-5, the V gene TRBV19; no definite D call. CDR3 length: 14 amino acids. Per the germline V gene, CDR1 is LNHDA and CDR2 is SQIVND (reference sequence). The ends were cut back, 1 base at V and 8 bases at J, with 12 bases in the middle. Full variable domain (outside the CDR3, taken from reference TRBV19 and TRBJ1-5): DGGITQSPKYLFRKEGQNVTLSCEQNLNHDAMYWYRQDPGQGLRLIYYSQIVNDFQKGDIAEGYSVSREKKESFPLTVTSAQKNPTAFYLCASSIGRWMEPQHFGDGTRLSIL.

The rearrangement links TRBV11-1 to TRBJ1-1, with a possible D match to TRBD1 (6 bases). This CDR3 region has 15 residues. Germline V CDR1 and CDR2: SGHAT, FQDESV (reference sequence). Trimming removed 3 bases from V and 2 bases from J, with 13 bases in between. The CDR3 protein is CASSFIQGPNTEAFF. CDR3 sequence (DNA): TGTGCCAGCAGCTTTATTCAGGGGCCCAACACTGAAGCTTTCTTT.

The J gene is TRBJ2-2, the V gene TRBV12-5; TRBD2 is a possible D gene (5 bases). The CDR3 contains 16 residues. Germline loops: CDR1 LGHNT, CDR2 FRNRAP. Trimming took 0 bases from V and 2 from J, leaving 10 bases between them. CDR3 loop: CASGLVEGVNTGELFF. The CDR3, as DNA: TGTGCTAGTGGTTTGGTCGAGGGTGTAAACACCGGGGAGCTGTTTTTT.

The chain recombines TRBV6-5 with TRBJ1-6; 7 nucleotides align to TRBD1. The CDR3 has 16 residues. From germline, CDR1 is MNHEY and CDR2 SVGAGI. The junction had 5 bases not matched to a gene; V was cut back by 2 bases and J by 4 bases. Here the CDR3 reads CASSYRTGQYNSPLHF. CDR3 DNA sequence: TGTGCCAGCAGTTACCGCACGGGACAGTATAATTCACCCCTCCACTTT.

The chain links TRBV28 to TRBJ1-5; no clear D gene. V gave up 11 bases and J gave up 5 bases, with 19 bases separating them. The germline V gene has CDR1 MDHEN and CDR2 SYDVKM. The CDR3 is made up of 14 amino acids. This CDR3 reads CASSRASSDQPQHF. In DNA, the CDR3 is TGTGCCTCCTCGAGGGCCAGTAGTGATCAGCCCCAGCATTTT.

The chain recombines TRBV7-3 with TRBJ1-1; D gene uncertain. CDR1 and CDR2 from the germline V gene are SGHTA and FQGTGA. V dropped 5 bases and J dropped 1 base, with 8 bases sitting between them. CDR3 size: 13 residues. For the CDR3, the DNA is TGTGCCAGCAGCCTCGGGAGGAACACTGAAGCTTTCTTT. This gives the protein CASSLGRNTEAFF.

CDR3 region: CASKPGGPSYEQYF. The CDR3 nucleotides are TGTGCCAGCAAACCGGGGGGGCCGTCCTACGAGCAGTACTTC. V is TRBV7-2 and J is TRBJ2-7; 8 positions agree with TRBD2. From germline, CDR1 is SGHTA and CDR2 FQGNSA. The CDR3 spans 14 residues. Trimming cost V 7 bases and J 1 base; bases outside gene matches: 6.

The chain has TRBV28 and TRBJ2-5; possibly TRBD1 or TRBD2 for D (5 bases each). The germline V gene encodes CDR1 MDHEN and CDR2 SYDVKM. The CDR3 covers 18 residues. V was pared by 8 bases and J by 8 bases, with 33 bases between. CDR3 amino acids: CASGEAPGRRGRAGTQYF. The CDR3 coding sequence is TGTGCCAGCGGGGAAGCCCCGGGGCGCCGGGGCAGGGCAGGCACCCAGTACTTC. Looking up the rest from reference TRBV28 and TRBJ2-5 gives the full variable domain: DVKVTQSSRYLVKRTGEKVFLECVQDMDHENMFWYRQDPGLGLRLIYFSYDVKMKEKGDIPEGYSVSREKKERFSLILESASTNQTSMYLCASGEAPGRRGRAGTQYFGPGTRLLVL.

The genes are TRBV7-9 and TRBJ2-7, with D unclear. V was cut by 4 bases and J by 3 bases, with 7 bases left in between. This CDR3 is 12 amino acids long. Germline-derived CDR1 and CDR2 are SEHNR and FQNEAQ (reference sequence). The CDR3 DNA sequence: TGTGCCAGCAGCTCTATGGGCTACGAGCAGTACTTC. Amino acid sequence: CASSSMGYEQYF.